The 8 T cell receptor beta chains below were found in one sample sequenced in a study of shared clonotypes between healthy human individuals. Profiling relied on immunoSEQ multiplex PCR, and the TCRdb table lists in-frame clones only, not all of them. The profile shows 550,000 to 650,000 clones, roughly 95% of them singletons. The naive CD8 population came from CD45RO-negative cells selected for CCR7, without terminally differentiated effector memory CD45RA+ cells. The sequencing input was naive CD8+ T cells sorted from blood. These receptor sequences come from a woman aged 30 to 39 in good health.

The chain has TRBV13 and TRBJ1-2; 7 nucleotides match TRBD1. V lost 5 bases to trimming and J lost 5 bases; unmatched junction nucleotides: 14. Germline CDR1 is PRHDT and CDR2 is FYEKMQ (reference sequence). This CDR3 has 16 residues. The CDR3 region is CASSPNQGEVKYGYTF. The CDR3 DNA follows: TGTGCCAGCAGCCCAAACCAGGGGGAAGTTAAGTATGGCTACACCTTC.

The rearrangement uses TRBV7-9 and TRBJ2-2; 7 positions agree with TRBD2. This CDR3 contains 17 residues. Losses at the gene ends were 4 bases for V and 3 bases for J; bases not matched to a gene: 11. Germline CDR1 SEHNR, CDR2 FQNEAQ (reference sequence). CDR3 sequence reads: CASSSPRAGVDTGELFF. CDR3 bases: TGTGCCAGCAGCTCCCCCCGGGCGGGAGTAGACACCGGGGAGCTGTTTTTT. Full variable domain (remainder filled in from reference TRBV7-9 and TRBJ2-2): DTGVSQNPRHKITKRGQNVTFRCDPISEHNRLYWYRQTLGQGPEFLTYFQNEAQLEKSRLLSDRFSAERPKGSFSTLEIQRTEQGDSAMYLCASSSPRAGVDTGELFFGEGSRLTVL.

V is TRBV9 and J is TRBJ2-3; TRBD1 might be the D (5 bases). The V gene's germline CDR1 is SGDLS and CDR2 YYNGEE. With 0 bases removed from V and 4 bases from J, the gap between germline ends came to 12 bases. This CDR3 is built from 15 residues. The CDR3 region is CASSVEGAPPDTQYF. CDR3 nucleotides: TGTGCCAGCAGCGTAGAAGGGGCCCCCCCAGATACGCAGTATTTT.

The chain employs TRBV7-9 and TRBJ2-3, with TRBD2 identical over 7 bases. CDR1 is SEHNR, CDR2 FQNEAQ, per germline (reference sequence). The CDR3 extends over 15 amino acids. J gave up 4 bases and V 0 bases, and 4 bases lay outside the gene matches. CDR3 DNA: TGTGCCAGCAGCTTAGCGGGAGGGAAGGCAGATACGCAGTATTTT. Translation: CASSLAGGKADTQYF.

The gene calls are TRBV28 and TRBJ2-1, with 13 bases lining up with TRBD2. J lost 4 bases, V lost 6 bases, and 6 bases had no gene match. CDR1 is MDHEN and CDR2 is SYDVKM in the germline V gene. CDR3 length equals 16 residues. DNA of the CDR3: TGTGCCAGCAGGCGGACTAGCGGGAGAGTTTACAATGAGCAGTTCTTC. Translated, it gives CASRRTSGRVYNEQFF. The full variable domain, its missing parts supplied by reference TRBV28 and TRBJ2-1, is DVKVTQSSRYLVKRTGEKVFLECVQDMDHENMFWYRQDPGLGLRLIYFSYDVKMKEKGDIPEGYSVSREKKERFSLILESASTNQTSMYLCASRRTSGRVYNEQFFGPGTRLTVL.

V is TRBV19 and J is TRBJ2-2; D not resolved. The CDR3 covers 13 residues. Germline V gene lookup returns CDR1 LNHDA and CDR2 SQIVND (reference sequence). V gave up 6 bases and J gave up 1 base, with 6 bases separating them. The CDR3 DNA reads as TGTGCCAGTAGACAGAGGAACACCGGGGAGCTGTTTTTT. This sequence encodes CASRQRNTGELFF.

This clone appeared a single time. The chain links TRBV2 to TRBJ2-7; 14 bases match TRBD2. After removal of 8 bases from V and 6 bases from J, the junction contained 6 bases not matched to a gene. Germline-derived CDR1 and CDR2 are SNHLY and FYNNEI. This CDR3 comprises 14 residues. In DNA form, the CDR3 reads TGTGCCAGCGGGGGACTAGCGGGAGATGGCGAGCAGTACTTC. Translation: CASGGLAGDGEQYF.

The chain joins TRBV5-1 to TRBJ2-5; possibly TRBD1 or TRBD2 for D (6 bases each). The germline CDR1 and CDR2 sequences are SGHRS and YFSETQ. The CDR3 has 14 residues. The germline V and J ends were trimmed by 0 bases and 6 bases, with 12 bases remaining between them. In DNA form, the CDR3 reads TGCGCCAGCAGCTTGGAGGGGGGATTGAAGACCCAGTACTTC. This codes for CASSLEGGLKTQYF.